A selection of T cell receptor beta chains follows, all from one sample in a study of OX40 agonist ivuxolimab in advanced cancers. The data were produced by immunoSEQ multiplex PCR, yet TCRdb's version contains in-frame clones alone and is incomplete. The top ten hold 20% to 25% of the sample, which has around 60,000 clones, about 90% seen once. The sample was CD4+ or CD8+ T cells sorted from blood, taken in a trial of the OX40 agonist ivuxolimab. Source of these receptors: an adult with an advanced solid tumor such as melanoma, head and neck, liver or kidney cancer. Both conserved end residues are part of each CDR3. Fields, in order: V gene, D gene, J gene, clone size, CDR3 DNA, CDR3 protein. The D gene is left open where the match is weak. Clone size is shown for a subset of rows, as once, few, many or a class of expanded clone.

>TRBV30|-|TRBJ2-7|-
TGTGCCTGGGTAGGTACACCCACCTACGAGCAGTACTTC
CAWVGTPTYEQYF
>TRBV21-1|-|TRBJ2-3|-
TGTGCCAGCAGCGAGAACGGGACTAGCGGGAGGAACTCTAGCACAGATACGCAGTATTTT
CASSENGTSGRNSSTDTQYF
>TRBV19|TRBD2|TRBJ2-7|-
TGTGCCAGTAGTACACACCTAGCGGGAGGCAAATACGAGCAGTACTTC
CASSTHLAGGKYEQYF
>TRBV6-1|TRBD1|TRBJ2-7|-
TGTGCCAGCGGGGACAGGGTCTTCTACGAGCAGTACTTC
CASGDRVFYEQYF
>TRBV6-5|-|TRBJ2-3|once
TGTGCGACTAAGGCGATGGCTACGCAGTATTTT
CATKAMATQYF
>TRBV29-1|TRBD1|TRBJ2-5|-
TGCAGCGGGACAGGTTATGCAGAGACCCAGTACTTC
CSGTGYAETQYF
>TRBV5-4|TRBD2|TRBJ2-1|once
TGTGCCAGCAGCTTCGGGGCGGGAGGAAGCTCCTACAATGAGCAGTTCTTC
CASSFGAGGSSYNEQFF
>TRBV28|-|TRBJ1-4|-
TGTGCCAGCAGTTTAATAGAAACTAATGAAAAACTGTTTTTT
CASSLIETNEKLFF
>TRBV5-1|-|TRBJ2-1|-
TGCGCCAGCCAGGGTTTAGGCAATGAGCAGTTCTTC
CASQGLGNEQFF
>TRBV27|-|TRBJ2-1|-
TGTGCCAGCAGGTTGGGAGACCACAATGAGCAGTTCTTC
CASRLGDHNEQFF
>TRBV7-8|-|TRBJ2-5|-
TGTGCCAGCAGCGGCCTTTCGGCAGGGGAGACCCAGTACTTC
CASSGLSAGETQYF
>TRBV9|-|TRBJ2-2|-
TGTGCCAGCAGCGTAGGTAGTAGGACATATAACACCGGGGAGCTGTTTTTT
CASSVGSRTYNTGELFF
>TRBV9|-|TRBJ2-7|-
TGTGCCAGCAGCGACTCACAGGGCTACGAGCAGTACTTC
CASSDSQGYEQYF
>TRBV7-9|TRBD2|TRBJ2-7|-
TGTGCCAGCAGCCTATCGACTAGCGGGAGGAGCCACGAGCAGTACTTC
CASSLSTSGRSHEQYF
>TRBV29-1|-|TRBJ2-2|-
TGCAGCGTTGAAGGTCACTTTGGCACCGGGGAGCTGTTTTTT
CSVEGHFGTGELFF
>TRBV5-4|TRBD2|TRBJ2-7|-
TGTGCCAGCAGCTTGGAAGTGGTCGGGCTAGCGGGAGGACCCTACGAGCAGTACTTC
CASSLEVVGLAGGPYEQYF
>TRBV30|TRBD2|TRBJ2-1|-
TGTGCCTGGAGTCCACCCGGGACTAGCGGCTCCAGTGAGCAGTTCTTC
CAWSPPGTSGSSEQFF
>TRBV5-1|-|TRBJ2-7|-
TGCGCCAGCAGCTTGGTATTAGCGGAGTCCTACGAGCAGTACTTC
CASSLVLAESYEQYF